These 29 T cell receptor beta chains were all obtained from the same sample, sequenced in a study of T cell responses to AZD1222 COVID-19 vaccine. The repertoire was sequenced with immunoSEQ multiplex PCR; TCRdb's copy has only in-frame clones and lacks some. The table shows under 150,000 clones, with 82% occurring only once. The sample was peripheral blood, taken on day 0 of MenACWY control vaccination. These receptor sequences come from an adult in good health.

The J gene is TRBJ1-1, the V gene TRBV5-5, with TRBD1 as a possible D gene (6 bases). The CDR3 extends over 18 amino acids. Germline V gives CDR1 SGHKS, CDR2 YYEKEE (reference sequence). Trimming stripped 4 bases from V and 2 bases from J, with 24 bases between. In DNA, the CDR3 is TGTGCCAGCAGCCGAGCCGACAGGACACCGTCGAAAAACACTGAAGCTTTCTTT. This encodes CASSRADRTPSKNTEAFF.

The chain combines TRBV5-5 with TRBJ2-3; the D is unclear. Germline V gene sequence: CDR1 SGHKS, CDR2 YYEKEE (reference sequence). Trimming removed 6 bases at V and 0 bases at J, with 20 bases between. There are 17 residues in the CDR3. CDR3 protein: CASTSYLTAASTDTQYF. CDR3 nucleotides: TGTGCCAGCACCTCCTACCTTACAGCAGCTAGCACAGATACGCAGTATTTT.

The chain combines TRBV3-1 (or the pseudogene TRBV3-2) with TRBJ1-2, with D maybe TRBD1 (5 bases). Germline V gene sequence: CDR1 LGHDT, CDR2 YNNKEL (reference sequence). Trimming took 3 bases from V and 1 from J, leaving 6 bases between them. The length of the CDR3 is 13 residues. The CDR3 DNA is TGTGCCAGCAGCCAGGGGCATAACTATGGCTACACCTTC. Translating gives CASSQGHNYGYTF.

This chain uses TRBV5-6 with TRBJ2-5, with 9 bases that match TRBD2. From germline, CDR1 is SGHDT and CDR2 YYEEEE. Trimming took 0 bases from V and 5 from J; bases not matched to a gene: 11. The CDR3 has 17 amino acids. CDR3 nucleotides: TGTGCCAGCAGCTTGGCCGGCGGGGGGGCCCGGATGGAGACCCAGTACTTC. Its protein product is CASSLAGGGARMETQYF.

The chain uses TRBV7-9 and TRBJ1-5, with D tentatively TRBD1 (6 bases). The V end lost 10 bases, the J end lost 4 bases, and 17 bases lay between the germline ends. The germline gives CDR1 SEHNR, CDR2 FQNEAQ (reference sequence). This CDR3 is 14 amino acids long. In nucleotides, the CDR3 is TGTGCCATCGGTGATCAGGGGCCAAATCAGCCCCAGCATTTT. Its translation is CAIGDQGPNQPQHF.

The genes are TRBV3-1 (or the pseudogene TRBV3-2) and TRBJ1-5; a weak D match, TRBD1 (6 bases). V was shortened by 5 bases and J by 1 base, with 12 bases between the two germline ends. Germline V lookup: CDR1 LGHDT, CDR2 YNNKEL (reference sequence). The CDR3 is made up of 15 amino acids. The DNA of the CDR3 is TGTGCCAGCAGCTCCGGACAGCTCAGCAATCAGCCCCAGCATTTT. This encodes CASSSGQLSNQPQHF.

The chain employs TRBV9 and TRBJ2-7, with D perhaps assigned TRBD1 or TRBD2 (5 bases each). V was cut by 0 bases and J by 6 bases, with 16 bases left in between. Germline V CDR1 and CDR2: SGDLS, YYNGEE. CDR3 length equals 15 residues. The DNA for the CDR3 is TGTGCCAGCAGCGTAGAAGGGACCGACTTCTCCGAGCAGTACTTC. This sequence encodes CASSVEGTDFSEQYF.

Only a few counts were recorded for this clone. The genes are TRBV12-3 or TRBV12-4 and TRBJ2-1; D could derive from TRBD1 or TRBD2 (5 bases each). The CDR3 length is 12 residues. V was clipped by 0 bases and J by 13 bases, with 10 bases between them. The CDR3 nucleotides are TGTGCCAGCAGTTTAGCCCGGGACCTTCAGTTCTTC. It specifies CASSLARDLQFF.

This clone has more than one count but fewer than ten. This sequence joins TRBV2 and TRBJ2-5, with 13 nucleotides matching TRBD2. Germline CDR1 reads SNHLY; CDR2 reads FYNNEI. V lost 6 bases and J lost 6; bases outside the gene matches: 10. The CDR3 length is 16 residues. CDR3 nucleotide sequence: TGTGCCAGCAGCGGACTACTAGCGGGGGGGCAGAAGACCCAGTACTTC. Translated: CASSGLLAGGQKTQYF.

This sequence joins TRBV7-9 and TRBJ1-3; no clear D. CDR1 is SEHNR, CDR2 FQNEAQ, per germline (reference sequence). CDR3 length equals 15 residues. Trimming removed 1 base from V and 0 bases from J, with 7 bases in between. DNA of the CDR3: TGTGCCAGCAGCTTAGAAAGCGGCTCTGGAAACACCATATATTTT. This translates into CASSLESGSGNTIYF.

Written as DNA, the CDR3 is TGTGCCAGCAGCTTGGGAACAGCGAACCCCTATGGCTACACCTTC. It specifies CASSLGTANPYGYTF. The chain employs TRBV5-5 and TRBJ1-2; D is unresolved. Germline V gives CDR1 SGHKS, CDR2 YYEKEE (reference sequence). CDR3 length: 15 residues. The V gene lost 0 bases and the J gene lost 4 bases, with 13 bases spanning the gap.

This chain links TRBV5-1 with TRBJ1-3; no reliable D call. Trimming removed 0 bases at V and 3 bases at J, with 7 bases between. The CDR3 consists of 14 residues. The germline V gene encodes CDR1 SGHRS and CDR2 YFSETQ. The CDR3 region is CASSLGGDGNTIYF. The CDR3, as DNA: TGCGCCAGCAGCTTGGGCGGAGATGGAAACACCATATATTTT.

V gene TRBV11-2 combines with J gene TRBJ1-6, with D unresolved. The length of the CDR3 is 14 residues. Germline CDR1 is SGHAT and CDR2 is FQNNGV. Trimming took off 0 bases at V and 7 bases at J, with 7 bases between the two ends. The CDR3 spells CASSLEPVNSPLHF. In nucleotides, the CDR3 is TGTGCCAGCAGCTTAGAGCCAGTAAATTCACCCCTCCACTTT.

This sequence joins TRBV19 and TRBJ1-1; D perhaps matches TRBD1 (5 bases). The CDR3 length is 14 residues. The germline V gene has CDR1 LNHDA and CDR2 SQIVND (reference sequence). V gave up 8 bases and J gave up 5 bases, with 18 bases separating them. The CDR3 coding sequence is TGTGCCAGTTTAAACGCAGGGTTGTTAACTGAAGCTTTCTTT. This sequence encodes CASLNAGLLTEAFF.

The CDR3 coding sequence is TGTGCCAGCGGGAGGGGTCTGAACACTGAAGCTTTCTTT. Encoded protein: CASGRGLNTEAFF. The V gene is TRBV12-3 or TRBV12-4, the J gene TRBJ1-1; a possible D gene is TRBD1 (5 bases). V was pared by 8 bases and J by 0 bases, with 10 bases between. This CDR3 is 13 amino acids long.

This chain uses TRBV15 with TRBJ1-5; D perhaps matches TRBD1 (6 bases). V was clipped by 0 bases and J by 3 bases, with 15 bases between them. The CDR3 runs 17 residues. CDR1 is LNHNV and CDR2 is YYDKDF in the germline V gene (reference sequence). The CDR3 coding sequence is TGTGCCACCAGCAGAGAGGGGGGCGGCAGCCACAATCAGCCCCAGCATTTT. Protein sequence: CATSREGGGSHNQPQHF. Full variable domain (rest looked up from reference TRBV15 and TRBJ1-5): DAMVIQNPRYQVTQFGKPVTLSCSQTLNHNVMYWYQQKSSQAPKLLFHYYDKDFNNEADTPDNFQSRRPNTSFCFLDIRSPGLGDTAMYLCATSREGGGSHNQPQHFGDGTRLSIL.

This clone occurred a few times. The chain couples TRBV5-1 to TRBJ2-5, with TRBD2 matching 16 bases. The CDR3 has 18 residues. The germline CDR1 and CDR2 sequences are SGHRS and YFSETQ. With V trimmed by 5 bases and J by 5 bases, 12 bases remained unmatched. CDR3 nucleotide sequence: TGCGCCAGCAGTCGTACCGGGACTAGCGGGGGGGCGTGGGAGACCCAGTACTTC. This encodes CASSRTGTSGGAWETQYF.

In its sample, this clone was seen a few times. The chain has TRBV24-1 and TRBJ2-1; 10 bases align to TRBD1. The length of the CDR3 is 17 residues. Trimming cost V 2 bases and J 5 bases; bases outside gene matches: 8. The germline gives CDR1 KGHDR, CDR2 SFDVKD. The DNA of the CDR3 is TGTGCCACCAGTGATTCGGGACAGGGGATAAAAAACAATGAGCAGTTCTTC. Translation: CATSDSGQGIKNNEQFF.

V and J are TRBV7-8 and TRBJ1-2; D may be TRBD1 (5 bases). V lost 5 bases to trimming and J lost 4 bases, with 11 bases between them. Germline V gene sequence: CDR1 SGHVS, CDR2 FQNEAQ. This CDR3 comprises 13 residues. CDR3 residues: CASSPQELYGYTF. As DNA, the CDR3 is TGTGCCAGCAGCCCACAGGAACTCTATGGCTACACCTTC.

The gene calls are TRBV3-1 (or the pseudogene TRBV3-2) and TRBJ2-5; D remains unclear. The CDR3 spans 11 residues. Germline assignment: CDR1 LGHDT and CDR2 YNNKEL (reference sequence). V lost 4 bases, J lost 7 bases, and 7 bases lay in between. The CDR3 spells CASSPGGTQYF. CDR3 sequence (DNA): TGTGCCAGCAGCCCCGGCGGGACCCAGTACTTC.

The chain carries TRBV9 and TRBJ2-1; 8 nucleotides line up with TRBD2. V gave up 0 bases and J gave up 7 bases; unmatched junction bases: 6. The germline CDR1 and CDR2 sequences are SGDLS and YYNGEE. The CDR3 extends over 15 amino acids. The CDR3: CASSVAGGAFNEQFF. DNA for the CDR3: TGTGCCAGCAGCGTAGCGGGGGGGGCGTTTAATGAGCAGTTCTTC.

CDR3 residues: CASSHRTASYNSPLHF. CDR3 DNA sequence: TGTGCCAGCAGCCACAGGACTGCCTCCTATAATTCACCCCTCCACTTT. This chain connects TRBV14 to TRBJ1-6; D is unresolved. V gave up 3 bases and J gave up 0 bases, with 9 bases separating them. In germline, CDR1 is SGHDN, CDR2 FVKESK. CDR3 length: 16 amino acids.

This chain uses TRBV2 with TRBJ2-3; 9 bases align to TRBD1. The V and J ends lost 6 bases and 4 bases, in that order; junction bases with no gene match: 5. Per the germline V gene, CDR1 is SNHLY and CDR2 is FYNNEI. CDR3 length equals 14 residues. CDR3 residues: CASSGQGPADTQYF. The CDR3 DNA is TGTGCCAGCAGCGGACAGGGGCCCGCAGATACGCAGTATTTT.

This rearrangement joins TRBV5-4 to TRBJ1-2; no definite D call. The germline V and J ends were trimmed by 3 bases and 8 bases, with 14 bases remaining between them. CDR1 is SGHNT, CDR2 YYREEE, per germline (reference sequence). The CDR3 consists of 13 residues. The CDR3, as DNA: TGTGCCAGCAGCTCCCCCGGTGCTCTGGGCTACACCTTC. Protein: CASSSPGALGYTF.

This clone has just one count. CDR3 sequence reads: CAISEAGGWNTEAFF. The CDR3 region has the DNA TGTGCCATCAGTGAGGCAGGGGGCTGGAACACTGAAGCTTTCTTT. This chain connects TRBV10-3 to TRBJ1-1, with 8 bases that match TRBD1. The V and J ends lost 2 bases and 1 base, in that order; junction bases with no gene match: 3. Germline V gene sequence: CDR1 ENHRY, CDR2 SYGVKD. This CDR3 has 15 residues.

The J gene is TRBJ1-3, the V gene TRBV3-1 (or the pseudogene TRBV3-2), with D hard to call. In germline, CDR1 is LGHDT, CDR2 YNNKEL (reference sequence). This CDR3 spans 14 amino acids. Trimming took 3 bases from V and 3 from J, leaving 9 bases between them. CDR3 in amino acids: CASSHGEGGNTIYF. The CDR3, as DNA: TGTGCCAGCAGCCACGGGGAAGGTGGAAACACCATATATTTT.

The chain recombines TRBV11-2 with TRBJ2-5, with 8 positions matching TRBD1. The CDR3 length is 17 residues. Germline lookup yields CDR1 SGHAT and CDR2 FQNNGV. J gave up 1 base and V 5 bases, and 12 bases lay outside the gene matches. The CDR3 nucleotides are TGTGCCAGCAGCCTGCGACGGGGGACAGGTGGCCAAGAGACCCAGTACTTC. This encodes CASSLRRGTGGQETQYF.

As DNA, the CDR3 is TGTGCCAGCATTGGGGCCGGGAACACTGAAGCTTTCTTT. It specifies CASIGAGNTEAFF. The chain combines TRBV6-5 with TRBJ1-1; possible D gene TRBD1, 5 bases. The CDR3 contains 13 residues. Germline-derived CDR1 and CDR2 are MNHEY and SVGAGI. V dropped 7 bases and J dropped 1 base, with 10 bases sitting between them.

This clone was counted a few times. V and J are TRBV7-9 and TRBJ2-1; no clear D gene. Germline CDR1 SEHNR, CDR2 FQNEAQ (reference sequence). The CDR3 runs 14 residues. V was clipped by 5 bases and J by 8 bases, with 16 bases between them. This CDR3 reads CASSLDLTVDEQFF. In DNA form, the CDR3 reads TGTGCCAGCAGCCTTGACTTAACGGTGGATGAGCAGTTCTTC. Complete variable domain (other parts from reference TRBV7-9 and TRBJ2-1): DTGVSQNPRHKITKRGQNVTFRCDPISEHNRLYWYRQTLGQGPEFLTYFQNEAQLEKSRLLSDRFSAERPKGSFSTLEIQRTEQGDSAMYLCASSLDLTVDEQFFGPGTRLTVL.